Given below is one T cell receptor (beta chain) in context. Which antigen it targets is not known. No base qualities exist here, and no much larger clone lies one base off it. The CDR3 regions of human TCRbeta chains were analyzed by immunosequencing. The source study handled its data this way. TCRs in the repertoires were compared against a reference library of SARS-CoV-2-specific TCRs that had been generated with the MIRA antigen-specificity platform. Breadth was defined as the fraction of unique TCRs that were SARS-CoV-2-associated. Depth was defined as the fraction of total T cells that were SARS-CoV-2-associated. Using the MIRA data, each spike-specific TCR was assigned both to the spike region to which the TCR was reactive and to a CD4 or CD8 class. Log10-transformed breadth and depth values were compared by one-way ANOVA with Sidak's multiple comparisons tests. The clones in this table, taken by TCRdb from immuneACCESS, are in-frame only. Not every clone is retained; where verified, under half of the shortfall comes from an unresolved V gene, and the cause of the rest is unknown. The V and J calls and clone size come from that table; D and trimming were worked out from the DNA. The sample table records about 120,000 clones; about 90% of these occur just once. Together, the top ten hold roughly 8% of the sample.

The data are from a study of T cell responses to AZD1222 COVID-19 vaccine (TCRdb year 2021). Notes on the research overall: AZD1222 recipients given second doses at about 4 weeks or at about 12 weeks were pooled, since spike-specific TCR depth and breadth were not found to differ between the two schedules. TCR sequencing covered over 230 trial participants: 200 to 220 given two doses of AZD1222 and approximately 25 given two doses of MenACWY control vaccine. Trial participants were enrolled by age into 18-55, 56-69 and 70-plus year subgroups, with roughly 150, 30 and 60 TCR-sequenced participants respectively. Findings and caveats that apply to the study as a whole: Conclusions about previously exposed vaccinees are limited, since just six AZD1222 recipients were seropositive for SARS-CoV-2 at baseline. Epitopes outside the regions mutated in the B.1.351 and B.1.1.7 variants were reportedly recognized by nearly half of the unique spike-specific TCRs. No day 14 peak-response samples were available, so repertoires were characterized only after the peak T cell response. Participants were mostly white British and included more females than males, and it was suggested by the authors that clonal diversity may have been underestimated. In the small 56-69-year group, the increase in depth fell short of significance, most likely because of low power. Vaccine-associated CD4 TCRs spanned the whole spike protein, with dominant responses in regions 160-218 and 743-854. After two AZD1222 doses, both the breadth and the depth of spike-specific TCRs were significantly higher than at day 0 and than in MenACWY recipients.

CDR1 and CDR2 are drawn from the germline V gene: SGHDN, FVKESK. The CDR3 starts with the cysteine, ends with the phenylalanine, and has 17 residues. Left in the record is the CDR3 DNA by itself, 51 bases read in frame from the first base. Relative to germline, V is missing 0 bases and J is missing 7 bases, with 11 bases of the junction outside any gene match. Per the publication, the time point label means: baseline before first vaccination. The vaccinee samples were drawn from two UK trials, COV001 and COV002, one of which was a single-blind randomized controlled phase 2/3 trial testing AZD1222 (ChAdOx1 nCoV-19) in healthy adults. For TCRbeta chain sequencing, PBMC samples were collected from trial participants at day 0 and at day 28 after the second dose.

Sequencing was performed on peripheral blood, taken on day 0 of AZD1222 vaccination. The chain was built from TRBV14 and TRBJ2-2; TRBD1 agrees with 7 junctional bases. This TCR came from an adult in good health. At the DNA level, the sequence is TGTGCCAGCAGCCAAGATCTTGGGAATCAGGGGGTCGGGGAGCTGTTTTTT. Its amino acids are CASSQDLGNQGVGELFF.